This T cell receptor (beta chain) derives from a study of Ad26.COV2.S vaccination and SARS-CoV-2 variants. Whole-study results and caveats: Vaccine recipients had higher spike-specific TCR breadth than placebo recipients.

Treatment given: roughly 20 received Ad26.COV2.S at low or high dose, single or two shots; about 5 received placebo; per-sample allocation not given. Repertoires come from day 63 after the first vaccine or placebo injection. The CDR3 has 15 residues. After removal of 1 base from V and 10 bases from J, the junction contained 7 bases not matched to a gene. CDR1 KGHSH and CDR2 LQKENI come from the germline V gene. This clone appeared once. Its antigen is as yet unknown. The method was immunoSEQ multiplex PCR; TCRdb's version includes in-frame clones alone and lacks a portion of them. Of 200,000 to 300,000 clones in the sample, 87% were seen once.

The chain joins TRBV18 to TRBJ1-6; 7 nucleotides align to TRBD1. The origin of this receptor is a person aged 18 to 65 who received the Ad26.COV2.S COVID-19 vaccine or a placebo. The sequencing used peripheral blood, collected in a trial of Ad26.COV2.S vaccine versus placebo. The CDR3: CASSPRGTVQSPLHF. CDR3 DNA: TGTGCCAGCTCACCACGGGGGACAGTCCAATCACCCCTCCACTTT.